Listed below are T cell receptor beta chains from one sample, sequenced in a study of T cells in Graves' hyperthyroidism and ophthalmopathy. TCRdb ran MiXCR on the multiplex PCR reads and lists one entry per CDR3 protein. Of nearly 750,000 distinct CDR3 sequences in the sample, about 35% are singletons; the top ten hold around 30%. Sequencing used blood. These receptors were obtained from a woman aged 35 to 49 with Graves' hyperthyroidism. Both conserved end residues are part of each CDR3. A D gene is named only where the DNA matches it firmly. Clone size is shown for a subset of rows, as once, few, many or a class of expanded clone.

D: -
V: TRBV7-9
J: TRBJ1-5
size: few
CDR3: CASSLGSGSNQPQHF
DNA: TGTGCCAGCAGCTTAGGTTCCGGTAGCAATCAGCCCCAGCATTTT

D: TRBD1
V: TRBV6-5
J: TRBJ1-6
size: many
CDR3: CASRTGTGISSPLHF
DNA: TGTGCCAGCAGAACCGGGACAGGGATAAGTTCACCCCTCCACTTT

D: -
V: TRBV6-5
J: TRBJ1-3
size: few
CDR3: CASSPTEHTGNTIYF
DNA: TGTGCCAGCAGTCCGACAGAACACACTGGAAACACCATATATTTT

D: -
V: TRBV19
J: TRBJ1-1
size: many
CDR3: CASTLLTENTEAFF
DNA: TGTGCCAGTACCCTTCTGACTGAGAACACTGAAGCTTTCTTT

D: -
V: TRBV19
J: TRBJ1-2
size: few
CDR3: CASSTPSGANQYGYTF
DNA: TGTGCCAGTAGTACCCCCAGCGGGGCGAATCAGTATGGCTACACCTTC

D: TRBD1
V: TRBV7-9
J: TRBJ1-5
size: -
CDR3: CASSFGTGDNNQPQHF
DNA: TGTGCCAGCAGCTTCGGGACAGGGGACAACAATCAGCCCCAGCATTTT

D: TRBD2
V: TRBV7-2
J: TRBJ2-5
size: many
CDR3: CASQRLAGALRQETQYF
DNA: TGTGCCAGCCAACGACTAGCGGGAGCGTTGAGGCAAGAGACCCAGTACTTC

D: -
V: TRBV10-3
J: TRBJ2-6
size: -
CDR3: CANRASGTGANVLTF
DNA: TGTGCCAACAGGGCCTCAGGGACTGGGGCCAACGTCCTGACTTTC

D: -
V: TRBV14
J: TRBJ1-4
size: -
CDR3: CASSHSEKLFF
DNA: TGTGCCAGCAGCCACAGCGAAAAACTGTTTTTT

D: -
V: TRBV5-1
J: TRBJ2-7
size: -
CDR3: CASSDSPAYEQYF
DNA: TGCGCCAGTTCGGACAGTCCGGCCTACGAGCAGTACTTC

D: -
V: TRBV5-1
J: TRBJ1-1
size: few
CDR3: CASSISSTNTEAFF
DNA: TGCGCCAGCAGCATTTCCAGCACGAACACTGAAGCTTTCTTT

D: -
V: TRBV24-1
J: TRBJ1-5
size: once
CDR3: CATSDSSGRLQHF
DNA: TGTGCCACCAGTGATTCCAGCGGGAGGCTCCAGCATTTT

D: -
V: TRBV10-3
J: TRBJ1-2
size: -
CDR3: CAISSFVAGVGYTF
DNA: TGTGCCATCAGTTCCTTCGTGGCAGGGGTCGGCTACACCTTC

D: -
V: TRBV20-1
J: TRBJ1-5
size: many
CDR3: CSGRRDSNQPQHF
DNA: TGCAGTGGCAGGAGGGACTCTAATCAGCCCCAGCATTTT

D: -
V: TRBV7-9
J: TRBJ1-1
size: -
CDR3: CASSLATGLEAFF
DNA: TGTGCCAGCAGCTTAGCGACGGGGCTTGAAGCTTTCTTT

D: -
V: TRBV6-5
J: TRBJ1-1
size: many
CDR3: CASSEGPGVNTEAFF
DNA: TGTGCCAGCAGTGAAGGACCGGGCGTGAACACTGAAGCTTTCTTT

D: -
V: TRBV2
J: TRBJ2-6
size: -
CDR3: CASSERQANVLTF
DNA: TGTGCCAGCAGTGAGCGGCAGGCCAACGTCCTGACTTTC

D: TRBD1
V: TRBV10-1
J: TRBJ1-2
size: -
CDR3: CASATTGDYGYTF
DNA: TGCGCCAGCGCAACTACAGGGGACTATGGCTACACCTTC

D: -
V: TRBV19
J: TRBJ1-2
size: few
CDR3: CASSTIQGIYGYTF
DNA: TGTGCCAGTAGTACCATCCAGGGGATCTATGGCTACACCTTC

D: TRBD1
V: TRBV7-8
J: TRBJ2-1
size: -
CDR3: CASSQTGGNEQFF
DNA: TGCGCCAGCAGCCAAACAGGGGGGAATGAGCAGTTCTTC

D: -
V: TRBV19
J: TRBJ1-5
size: -
CDR3: CAPKGDQPQHF
DNA: TGTGCCCCAAAGGGGGATCAGCCCCAGCATTTT

D: TRBD2
V: TRBV10-1
J: TRBJ2-5
size: few
CDR3: CASSEAGGQETQYF
DNA: TGCGCCAGCAGTGAGGCGGGGGGCCAAGAGACCCAGTACTTC

D: -
V: TRBV5-4
J: TRBJ2-7
size: -
CDR3: CASSHGTDVYEQYF
DNA: TGTGCCAGCAGCCATGGGACTGACGTCTACGAGCAGTACTTC

D: -
V: TRBV6-4
J: TRBJ1-2
size: many
CDR3: CASSVLYGYTF
DNA: TGTGCCAGCAGTGTTTTGTATGGCTACACCTTC

D: -
V: TRBV12-3/TRBV12-4
J: TRBJ2-7
size: -
CDR3: CASSLEDSLYEQYF
DNA: TGTGCCAGCAGTTTAGAGGACAGCCTCTACGAGCAGTACTTC

D: -
V: TRBV12-3/TRBV12-4
J: TRBJ1-2
size: -
CDR3: CASSADRIDYGYTF
DNA: TGTGCCAGCAGTGCGGACAGAATAGACTATGGCTACACCTTC

D: -
V: TRBV20-1
J: TRBJ1-1
size: many
CDR3: CSARDTEAFF
DNA: TGCAGTGCTAGAGATACTGAAGCTTTCTTT

D: -
V: TRBV19
J: TRBJ1-5
size: many
CDR3: CASTLTGNQPQHF
DNA: TGTGCCAGTACCCTTACCGGGAATCAGCCCCAGCATTTT

D: TRBD2
V: TRBV9
J: TRBJ2-5
size: -
CDR3: CASSPGLAGVQETQYF
DNA: TGTGCCAGCAGTCCTGGACTAGCGGGAGTACAAGAGACCCAGTACTTC

D: TRBD2
V: TRBV7-8
J: TRBJ2-3
size: -
CDR3: CATTTVPGLAADTQYF
DNA: TGTGCCACCACGACAGTCCCGGGACTAGCGGCAGATACGCAGTATTTT